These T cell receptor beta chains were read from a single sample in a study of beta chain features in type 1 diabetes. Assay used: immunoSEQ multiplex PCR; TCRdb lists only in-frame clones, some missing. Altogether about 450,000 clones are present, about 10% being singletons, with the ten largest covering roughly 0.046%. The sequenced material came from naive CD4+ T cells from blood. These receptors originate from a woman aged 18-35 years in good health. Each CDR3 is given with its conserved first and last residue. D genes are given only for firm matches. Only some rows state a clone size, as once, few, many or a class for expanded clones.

CDR3: CASSLALAGRETDTQYF
DNA: TGTGCCAGCAGCTTAGCACTAGCGGGAAGAGAAACAGATACGCAGTATTTT
D: TRBD2
length: 17
V: TRBV7-2
size: NA
J: TRBJ2-3

CDR3: CASSQERAVRSGAFF
DNA: TGTGCCAGCAGCCAAGAAAGGGCCGTCCGGAGCGGGGCTTTCTTT
D: NA
length: 15
V: TRBV14
size: NA
J: TRBJ1-1

CDR3: CASGLVFGELFF
DNA: TGTGCCAGCGGACTTGTTTTCGGGGAGCTGTTTTTT
D: NA
length: 12
V: TRBV6-6
size: NA
J: TRBJ2-2

CDR3: CASSPGLSEVSQYF
DNA: TGTGCCAGCAGTCCGGGACTCTCTGAGGTATCGCAGTATTTT
D: NA
length: 14
V: TRBV6-5
size: once
J: TRBJ2-3

CDR3: CASSLGVGTRAIQYF
DNA: TGTGCCAGCAGCTTAGGTGTAGGGACCAGGGCCATTCAGTACTTC
D: NA
length: 15
V: TRBV7-2
size: few
J: TRBJ2-4

CDR3: CAWSHLAQGIYGYTF
DNA: TGTGCCTGGAGCCACCTTGCACAGGGGATCTATGGCTACACCTTC
D: TRBD1
length: 15
V: TRBV30
size: NA
J: TRBJ1-2

CDR3: CASSQDLILNTEAFF
DNA: TGCGCCAGCAGCCAAGATCTTATCCTGAACACTGAAGCTTTCTTT
D: NA
length: 15
V: TRBV4-3
size: few
J: TRBJ1-1

CDR3: CASSLGNTDTQYF
DNA: TGCGCCAGCAGCTTGGGCAACACAGATACGCAGTATTTT
D: NA
length: 13
V: TRBV5-1
size: many
J: TRBJ2-3

CDR3: CASSGTFSPQETQYF
DNA: TGTGCCAGCAGTGGAACCTTTAGCCCCCAAGAGACCCAGTACTTC
D: NA
length: 15
V: TRBV25-1
size: few
J: TRBJ2-5

CDR3: CASSFSRYNEQFF
DNA: TGTGCCAGCAGCTTCTCGAGGTACAATGAGCAGTTCTTC
D: NA
length: 13
V: TRBV7-8
size: few
J: TRBJ2-1

CDR3: CASRSGTAPTATNEKLFF
DNA: TGCGCCAGCCGTTCGGGGACGGCCCCGACTGCGACTAATGAAAAACTGTTTTTT
D: NA
length: 18
V: TRBV5-1
size: NA
J: TRBJ1-4

CDR3: CATSRDAHTGGSYTF
DNA: TGTGCCACCAGCAGAGACGCCCATACAGGGGGAAGCTACACCTTC
D: TRBD1
length: 15
V: TRBV15
size: few
J: TRBJ1-2

CDR3: CARDTHEYGYTF
DNA: TGTGCTAGAGACACCCACGAATATGGCTACACCTTC
D: NA
length: 12
V: TRBV30
size: many
J: TRBJ1-2

CDR3: CASRAGGRGSPLHF
DNA: TGTGCCAGCAGAGCAGGGGGCCGGGGTTCACCCCTCCACTTT
D: TRBD1
length: 14
V: TRBV7-9
size: few
J: TRBJ1-6

CDR3: CASSRTFGGDYNEQFF
DNA: TGCGCCAGCAGCCGTACCTTCGGAGGGGACTACAATGAGCAGTTCTTC
D: NA
length: 16
V: TRBV4-3
size: few
J: TRBJ2-1

CDR3: CASSWGGVLGTDTQYF
DNA: TGTGCCAGCAGTTGGGGGGGAGTCCTTGGGACAGATACGCAGTATTTT
D: TRBD2
length: 16
V: TRBV27
size: few
J: TRBJ2-3

CDR3: CAWSVFRIPYEQYF
DNA: TGTGCCTGGAGTGTATTTAGGATCCCCTACGAGCAGTACTTC
D: NA
length: 14
V: TRBV30
size: few
J: TRBJ2-7

CDR3: CASSQGLLNEQFF
DNA: TGTGCCAGCTCACAGGGACTCCTCAATGAGCAGTTCTTC
D: NA
length: 13
V: TRBV18
size: NA
J: TRBJ2-1

CDR3: CASSLGSGTGELFF
DNA: TGTGCCAGCAGCTTAGGGAGCGGTACCGGGGAGCTGTTTTTT
D: NA
length: 14
V: TRBV7-2
size: few
J: TRBJ2-2

CDR3: CSVPPRVKQETQYF
DNA: TGCAGCGTCCCCCCCAGGGTAAAACAAGAGACCCAGTACTTC
D: NA
length: 14
V: TRBV29-1
size: few
J: TRBJ2-5

CDR3: CATGWGSNQPQHF
DNA: TGTGCTACGGGATGGGGGAGCAATCAGCCCCAGCATTTT
D: NA
length: 13
V: TRBV30
size: NA
J: TRBJ1-5

CDR3: CASSLGGQTYF
DNA: TGTGCCAGCAGCCTAGGGGGACAGACTTACTTC
D: TRBD1
length: 11
V: TRBV28
size: NA
J: TRBJ2-4

CDR3: CASSLSGDHEQFF
DNA: TGTGCCAGCAGCTTAAGCGGGGACCATGAGCAGTTCTTC
D: TRBD2
length: 13
V: TRBV5-4
size: few
J: TRBJ2-1

CDR3: CASRSQANQETQYF
DNA: TGTGCCTCACGCAGTCAGGCCAACCAAGAGACCCAGTACTTC
D: NA
length: 14
V: TRBV10-3
size: NA
J: TRBJ2-5

CDR3: CASSQPTGSPDEQYF
DNA: TGCGCCAGCAGTCAGCCCACAGGGTCTCCGGACGAGCAGTACTTC
D: NA
length: 15
V: TRBV23-1
size: few
J: TRBJ2-7

CDR3: CASSLQGNQPQHF
DNA: TGTGCCAGCAGTTTGCAGGGTAATCAGCCCCAGCATTTT
D: NA
length: 13
V: TRBV7-2
size: NA
J: TRBJ1-5

CDR3: CSGEDSGANVLTF
DNA: TGCAGCGGTGAGGACTCTGGGGCCAACGTCCTGACTTTC
D: NA
length: 13
V: TRBV29-1
size: NA
J: TRBJ2-6

CDR3: CASSDGGKSQETQYF
DNA: TGTGCCAGCAGTGATGGGGGGAAATCCCAAGAGACCCAGTACTTC
D: NA
length: 15
V: TRBV28
size: NA
J: TRBJ2-5

CDR3: CASSPKRLAGASDEQFF
DNA: TGTGCCAGCAGCCCTAAACGTCTAGCGGGAGCGTCTGATGAGCAGTTCTTC
D: TRBD2
length: 17
V: TRBV14
size: few
J: TRBJ2-1

CDR3: CASSRYSGVSTDTQYF
DNA: TGTGCCAGCAGCCGATATAGCGGGGTTAGCACAGATACGCAGTATTTT
D: TRBD2
length: 16
V: TRBV14
size: NA
J: TRBJ2-3

CDR3: CAIAGGPTNEKLFF
DNA: TGTGCCATCGCAGGGGGTCCAACTAATGAAAAACTGTTTTTT
D: TRBD1
length: 14
V: TRBV10-3
size: few
J: TRBJ1-4

CDR3: CAISQWAGQGADSPLHF
DNA: TGTGCCATCAGTCAATGGGCTGGACAGGGGGCGGATTCACCCCTCCACTTT
D: TRBD1
length: 17
V: TRBV10-3
size: NA
J: TRBJ1-6

CDR3: CASSLKWTSGHPEYEQYF
DNA: TGTGCCAGCAGCTTAAAGTGGACTAGCGGCCACCCTGAATACGAGCAGTACTTC
D: TRBD2
length: 18
V: TRBV7-2
size: NA
J: TRBJ2-7

CDR3: CASSQGHLENTQYF
DNA: TGCGCCAGCAGCCAAGGGCATCTTGAGAATACGCAGTATTTT
D: NA
length: 14
V: TRBV4-1
size: NA
J: TRBJ2-3

CDR3: CASSSQGARGTEAFF
DNA: TGTGCCAGCAGCTCGCAGGGGGCGCGGGGAACTGAAGCTTTCTTT
D: TRBD1
length: 15
V: TRBV7-2
size: few
J: TRBJ1-1

CDR3: CASSFQGSGANVLTF
DNA: TGTGCCAGCAGCTTCCAGGGCTCTGGGGCCAACGTCCTGACTTTC
D: NA
length: 15
V: TRBV5-6
size: NA
J: TRBJ2-6

CDR3: CASSFFVNTEAFF
DNA: TGTGCCAGTAGTTTCTTCGTGAACACTGAAGCTTTCTTT
D: NA
length: 13
V: TRBV19
size: NA
J: TRBJ1-1